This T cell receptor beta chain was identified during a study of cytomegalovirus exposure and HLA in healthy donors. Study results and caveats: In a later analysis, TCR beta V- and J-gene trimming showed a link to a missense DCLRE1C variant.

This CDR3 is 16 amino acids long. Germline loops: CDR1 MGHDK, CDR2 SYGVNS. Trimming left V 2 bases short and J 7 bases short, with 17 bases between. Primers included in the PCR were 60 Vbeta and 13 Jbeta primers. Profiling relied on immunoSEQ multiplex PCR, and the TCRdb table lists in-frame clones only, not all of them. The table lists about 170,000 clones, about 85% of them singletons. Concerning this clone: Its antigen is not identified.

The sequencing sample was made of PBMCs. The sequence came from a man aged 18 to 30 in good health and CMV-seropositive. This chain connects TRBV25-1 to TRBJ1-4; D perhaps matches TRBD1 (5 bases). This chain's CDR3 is CASSEMGSRGPEKLFF. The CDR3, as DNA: TGTGCCAGCAGTGAAATGGGCTCAAGGGGCCCTGAAAAACTGTTTTTT.